Each of the 21 T cell receptor beta chains below was sequenced from the same sample in a study of T-cell memory formation after mild COVID-19. TCRdb called the 5' RACE reads again in MiXCR, with one record for every CDR3 protein. The sample has about 620,000 distinct CDR3 sequences, roughly 18% seen once; the top ten hold 9.5% to 15%. The sequenced sample was PBMCs or a T cell subset sorted from them (not recorded which). These receptors were obtained from an adult woman who had mild COVID-19 (a few samples of this study predate the infection). Cell type and time point are not known.

The table lists this clonotype with a few counts. The rearrangement uses TRBV29-1 and TRBJ2-3, with 11 nucleotides matching TRBD1. The CDR3 covers 14 residues. In germline, CDR1 is SQVTM, CDR2 ANQGSEA. V was clipped by 7 bases and J by 3 bases; unmatched bases: 6. The CDR3 DNA reads as TGCAGCGCCCGGGACAGGGGGTATACAGATACGCAGTATTTT. Translating it yields CSARDRGYTDTQYF.

V and J are TRBV6-5 and TRBJ2-7; 8 positions match TRBD1. The CDR3 has 15 amino acids. The germline CDR1 and CDR2 sequences are MNHEY and SVGAGI. V gave up 1 base and J gave up 2 bases; unmatched junction bases: 4. The CDR3 region is CASSYFGDRTYEQYF. The DNA for the CDR3 is TGTGCCAGCAGTTACTTTGGGGACAGGACCTACGAGCAGTACTTC.

The chain joins TRBV7-9 to TRBJ1-2; D is possibly TRBD1 (5 bases). This CDR3 is built from 17 residues. Germline V lookup: CDR1 SEHNR, CDR2 FQNEAQ (reference sequence). V lost 5 bases and J 4 bases, leaving 23 bases between the germline ends. DNA for the CDR3: TGTGCCAGCAGCCAACCTCTGTCCCAGGGCCCCTTCTATGGCTACACCTTC. As protein: CASSQPLSQGPFYGYTF. The variable domain in full, completed from reference TRBV7-9 and TRBJ1-2, reads DTGVSQNPRHKITKRGQNVTFRCDPISEHNRLYWYRQTLGQGPEFLTYFQNEAQLEKSRLLSDRFSAERPKGSFSTLEIQRTEQGDSAMYLCASSQPLSQGPFYGYTFGSGTRLTVV.

The rearrangement uses TRBV9 and TRBJ1-6; 7 nucleotides line up with TRBD1. The V and J ends lost 5 bases and 7 bases, in that order; junction bases with no gene match: 6. The CDR3 has 14 amino acids. Per the germline V gene, CDR1 is SGDLS and CDR2 is YYNGEE. The CDR3 region is CASRSGTVNSPLHF. The DNA for the CDR3 is TGTGCCAGCAGATCCGGGACAGTAAATTCACCCCTCCACTTT.

The table lists this clonotype with a few counts. The rearrangement uses TRBV7-9 and TRBJ1-2; TRBD1 is a possible D gene (6 bases). The V and J ends lost 4 bases and 0 bases respectively, with 18 bases between them. This CDR3 is built from 17 residues. CDR1 and CDR2 from the germline V gene are SEHNR and FQNEAQ (reference sequence). DNA for the CDR3: TGTGCCAGCAGCTCGCCTGCACAGGGAGAATCTAACTATGGCTACACCTTC. Residues: CASSSPAQGESNYGYTF.

The V and J genes are TRBV4-3 and TRBJ2-3, with D uncertain. The CDR3 spans 15 residues. The V gene lost 3 bases and the J gene lost 0 bases, with 10 bases spanning the gap. The V gene's germline CDR1 is LGHNA and CDR2 YSLEER. In DNA form, the CDR3 reads TGCGCCAGCAGCCAGACGACTGCCAGCACAGATACGCAGTATTTT. The encoded protein is CASSQTTASTDTQYF.

This clonotype has a handful of counts. J is TRBJ2-5 and V is TRBV29-1; tentative D call: TRBD1 (6 bases). The V gene's germline CDR1 is SQVTM and CDR2 ANQGSEA. The CDR3 runs 14 residues. The V gene lost 6 bases and the J gene lost 5 bases, with 19 bases spanning the gap. CDR3 sequence: CSVGVGTHGETQYF. The CDR3 DNA reads TGCAGCGTGGGGGTGGGGACACACGGGGAGACCCAGTACTTC.

This clonotype was seen a handful of times. The gene calls are TRBV30 and TRBJ1-5; 8 positions match TRBD1. The V segment lost 2 bases and the J segment 6 bases; nucleotides outside the gene matches: 9. Germline lookup yields CDR1 GTSNPN and CDR2 SVGIG (reference sequence). The CDR3 length is 15 residues. The CDR3 region is CAWSRTGWVGQPQHF. In nucleotides, the CDR3 is TGTGCCTGGAGTAGGACAGGGTGGGTCGGTCAGCCCCAGCATTTT.

This chain connects TRBV2 to TRBJ2-7, with 7 bases matching TRBD1. In germline, CDR1 is SNHLY, CDR2 FYNNEI. The CDR3 is made up of 16 amino acids. V was pared by 2 bases and J by 0 bases, with 7 bases of the junction left unmatched. The CDR3 region is CASSECDRESSYEQYF. As DNA, the CDR3 is TGTGCCAGCAGTGAATGTGACAGGGAGAGCTCCTACGAGCAGTACTTC.

This clonotype has more than one count but fewer than ten. The V call is TRBV20-1, the J call TRBJ1-3; D is unclear. CDR3 length equals 17 residues. Germline V lookup: CDR1 DFQATT, CDR2 SNEGSKA (reference sequence). The V end lost 1 base, the J end lost 0 bases, and 16 bases lay between the germline ends. CDR3: CSARALDPAGSGNTIYF. DNA of the CDR3: TGCAGTGCTAGAGCCTTGGACCCGGCCGGCTCTGGAAACACCATATATTTT.

In its sample, this clonotype was seen many times. The rearrangement links TRBV20-1 to TRBJ1-2; the D gene is possibly TRBD1 (5 bases). This CDR3 has 15 residues. Germline assignment: CDR1 DFQATT and CDR2 SNEGSKA (reference sequence). V was shortened by 6 bases and J by 8 bases, with 25 bases between the two germline ends. This chain's CDR3 is CSAEIEAQGHLGYTF. The CDR3 region has the DNA TGCAGTGCCGAAATCGAGGCTCAGGGTCATCTCGGCTACACCTTC.

This clonotype was detected a few times. V is TRBV3-1 and J is TRBJ1-4, with D perhaps TRBD1 (5 bases). The CDR3 extends over 15 amino acids. V dropped 0 bases and J dropped 5 bases, with 10 bases sitting between them. Per germline, CDR1 LGHDT and CDR2 YNNKEL (reference sequence). The CDR3, as DNA: TGTGCCAGCAGCCAAGAGGGGACGGTGAATGAAAAACTGTTTTTT. This sequence encodes CASSQEGTVNEKLFF.

This clonotype was seen a few times. The rearrangement links TRBV4-2 to TRBJ1-1; no definite D call. Trimming shortened V by 0 bases and J by 1 base, and 9 bases separated the two germline ends. CDR1 LGHNA and CDR2 YNFKEQ come from the germline V gene. The CDR3 has 15 amino acids. The CDR3 protein is CASSQDRHQNTEAFF. The CDR3 bases are TGTGCCAGCAGCCAAGATCGGCATCAGAACACTGAAGCTTTCTTT.

This rearrangement joins TRBV6-1 to TRBJ2-1; maybe TRBD2 (6 bases). CDR3 length: 13 amino acids. Trimming took off 0 bases at V and 15 bases at J, with 15 bases between the two ends. Germline V gives CDR1 MNHNS, CDR2 SASEGT. Written as DNA, the CDR3 is TGTGCCAGCAGTGAAGCCGGGAGTGGCTTTTCGTTCTTC. Translated, it gives CASSEAGSGFSFF.

This clonotype was counted between two and nine times. The chain joins TRBV20-1 to TRBJ2-7; D not certain. The CDR3 sequence is 13 residues long. Trimming stripped 2 bases from V and 5 bases from J, with 13 bases between. CDR1 is DFQATT, CDR2 SNEGSKA, per germline (reference sequence). CDR3 in amino acids: CSARFPGSHEQYF. In DNA form, the CDR3 reads TGCAGTGCTAGATTCCCCGGCAGCCACGAGCAGTACTTC.

Only a few counts were recorded for this clonotype. The chain employs TRBV28 and TRBJ1-1; D remains ambiguous. V gave up 7 bases and J gave up 5 bases, with 20 bases separating them. Germline V gives CDR1 MDHEN, CDR2 SYDVKM. This CDR3 has 15 amino acids. CDR3 protein: CASTLLGGMSTEAFF. The CDR3 region has the DNA TGTGCCAGCACCCTTTTGGGCGGCATGAGTACTGAAGCTTTCTTT.

The V and J genes are TRBV5-1 and TRBJ1-1, with 7 bases that match TRBD1. There are 15 residues in the CDR3. With V trimmed by 7 bases and J by 0 bases, 9 bases remained unmatched. Germline lookup yields CDR1 SGHRS and CDR2 YFSETQ. CDR3 loop: CASGSGGRLNTEAFF. The CDR3 DNA reads TGCGCCAGCGGATCAGGGGGTAGGTTGAACACTGAAGCTTTCTTT.

This chain connects TRBV20-1 to TRBJ1-1; no definite D call. Germline V gene sequence: CDR1 DFQATT, CDR2 SNEGSKA (reference sequence). The CDR3 has 14 amino acids. Trimming took off 6 bases at V and 1 base at J, with 15 bases between the two ends. This chain's CDR3 is CSAMDGEKNTEAFF. CDR3 nucleotide sequence: TGCAGTGCCATGGACGGGGAGAAGAACACTGAAGCTTTCTTT.

In this sample, this clonotype turned up many times. The V gene is TRBV5-1, the J gene TRBJ2-7; TRBD2 matches 8 bases. This CDR3 contains 15 residues. The germline gives CDR1 SGHRS, CDR2 YFSETQ. V shed 1 base and J 5 bases; nucleotides not matched to a gene: 8. The CDR3 sequence is CASSLTSGGPHEQYF. The CDR3 region has the DNA TGCGCCAGCAGCTTGACGTCGGGGGGGCCCCACGAGCAGTACTTC. Variable domain in full (rest from reference TRBV5-1 and TRBJ2-7): KAGVTQTPRYLIKTRGQQVTLSCSPISGHRSVSWYQQTPGQGLQFLFEYFSETQRNKGNFPGRFSGRQFSNSRSEMNVSTLELGDSALYLCASSLTSGGPHEQYFGPGTRLTVT.

The chain is built from TRBV5-6 and TRBJ1-1; 12 nucleotides match TRBD1. V was clipped by 2 bases and J by 1 base; unmatched bases: 6. Germline loops: CDR1 SGHDT, CDR2 YYEEEE. The CDR3 is 17 residues long. CDR3 residues: CASSFGTGGLRNTEAFF. The CDR3 region has the DNA TGTGCCAGCAGCTTCGGGACAGGGGGCCTGAGGAACACTGAAGCTTTCTTT. The variable domain in full, completed from reference TRBV5-6 and TRBJ1-1, reads DAGVTQSPTHLIKTRGQQVTLRCSPKSGHDTVSWYQQALGQGPQFIFQYYEEEERQRGNFPDRFSGHQFPNYSSELNVNALLLGDSALYLCASSFGTGGLRNTEAFFGQGTRLTVV.

This clonotype was seen more than once but under ten times. The J gene is TRBJ1-4, the V gene TRBV11-2; 11 bases are a match to TRBD1. Looked up from germline, CDR1 is SGHAT and CDR2 is FQNNGV. V was pared by 6 bases and J by 8 bases, with 8 bases of the junction left unmatched. This CDR3 has 15 residues. The CDR3 reads CASSHVRDRGEKLFF. The DNA of the CDR3 is TGTGCCAGCAGTCATGTAAGGGACAGGGGGGAAAAACTGTTTTTT.